This T cell receptor beta chain was documented in a study of CD8+ T cells in alopecia areata (dated by TCRdb to 2016 to 2019). At the level of the whole study: Treated patients were enrolled in an open-label pilot trial of oral tofacitinib at 5 to 10 mg twice daily for moderate-to-severe alopecia areata. Tofacitinib was given for 6 to 18 months, followed by 6 months of follow-up off drug to assess delayed response and recurrence. Disease severity in treated patients was measured with the SALT score, which quantifies the percentage of affected scalp surface area. Human TCRbeta sequencing covered scalp tissue and sorted CD4+ and CD8+ peripheral blood T cells from patchy and totalis/universalis alopecia areata patients and healthy controls. Scalp clonality was compared across normal scalp (n=4), patchy alopecia areata scalp (n=8), and alopecia totalis/universalis scalp (n=8). TCRbeta CDR3 regions were amplified by immunoSEQ multiplex PCR with 35 Vbeta forward and 13 Jbeta reverse primers. Biopsies were taken from tofacitinib-treated patients at baseline and at 4 and 24 weeks of treatment, and a later scalp biopsy was taken in several of the tofacitinib-treated patients. In both human patients and the C3H/HeJ mouse model, the study applied high-throughput TCRbeta sequencing to look at T cell clonal expansion in alopecia areata. RNA was obtained with the PAXgene miRNA kit for fixed scalp, the miRNeasy kit for PBMCs, and the RNeasy kit for mouse skin.

Preparation of the library involved the immunoSEQ multiplex PCR assay. RNA was extracted from all samples and reverse transcribed into cDNA as template for TCR sequencing. First-strand cDNA was synthesized with SuperScript III using a 2:1 mix of oligo-dT and random hexamers. A synthetic immune receptor repertoire was used to assess amplification bias, and residual bias was removed computationally. The original pipeline was this. Raw reads were preprocessed for error removal, and CDR3 was defined according to IMGT conventions as running from the conserved cysteine to phenylalanine. Clonality was computed as 1 minus the Shannon entropy, with the entropy normalized by log2 of the number of productive unique TCRs. CD4 or CD8 identity of scalp clones was inferred by cross-referencing scalp TCRbeta sequences with sorted blood CD4 and CD8 repertoires. In TCRdb, the immuneACCESS table is reduced to in-frame sequences with V and J assigned. These tables do not hold every clone; where another copy was compared, an unresolved V gene accounts for under half, and the others remain unexplained. The D gene and trimming were derived from the DNA, and the V and J assignments and clone size from that table. This sample comprises approximately 300,000 clones, about three fifths of them detected only once. The ten largest clones represent under 2% of the sample.

According to the study, the label for this sample's time point signals: about 5 months on oral tofacitinib. Interpreted using the paper, the treatment or condition label stands for: oral pan-JAK inhibitor, 5-10 mg twice daily. Lesional scalp punch biopsies and peripheral blood were collected from alopecia areata patients. PBMCs were isolated by density centrifugation and stained for CD3, CD4 and CD8, and CD4+ and CD8+ T cells were sorted on a FACSAria. In the germline V gene (reference sequence), CDR1 corresponds to SGHNT and CDR2 to YYREEE. Including the terminal cysteine and phenylalanine, the CDR3 comprises 16 residues. Only the CDR3 portion is preserved as DNA: 48 bases, with reading frame beginning at the first base. V loses 0 bases, J loses 0 bases, and the germline ends lie 9 bases apart. Overall study outcomes, separate from this receptor: Scalp clonality and the number of expanded CD8+ clones among the top 100 scalp clones were significantly decreased by tofacitinib. TCR sequences shared between patients were less clear than in mice, possibly partly because of HLA diversity in the patient population. Scalp TCR repertoire analysis is complicated because resident alphabeta T cells in normal human skin are also sequenced, whereas mouse skin is dominated by gammadelta T cells. Many expanded lesional clones persisted in scalp and blood during tofacitinib treatment, which may partly explain relapse after stopping treatment. Lesional scalp, especially in alopecia totalis/universalis, showed higher clonality and more expanded CD8+ clones than normal scalp, suggesting antigenic drive. Because the treated cohort was small and included a single nonresponder, larger studies are needed to assess links between baseline CD8+ expansion and response.

This clone came up a few times. Which antigen it targets is not known. No clone much larger than this one lies a single base away; base qualities are absent. Rearrangement joined TRBV5-4 to TRBJ2-2; TRBD2 is a weak D gene call, 5 bases matching. The sample was CD4+ T cells sorted from blood, taken at week 24, from a patient treated with tofacitinib. This TCR was sampled from a human donor with alopecia areata. The DNA is TGTGCCAGCAGCTTGGCGGCGGGCTCGAACACCGGGGAGCTGTTTTTT. The encoded protein is CASSLAAGSNTGELFF.